Listed here are 11 T cell receptor beta chains from one sample, sequenced in a study of T cell responses to AZD1222 COVID-19 vaccine (dated by TCRdb to 2020 to 2023). In light of the paper, this sample's time point label describes: baseline before first vaccination. The library was generated by the immunoSEQ multiplex PCR assay. Entries here come from immuneACCESS through TCRdb and include only in-frame sequences with V and J called. Some clones fail to appear in such tables; in the studies checked, an unresolved V gene covers under half of the shortfall, and the cause of the remainder is unknown. This sample lists approximately 150,000 clones; more than 75% were detected once. The ten biggest clones cover about 4.6% of the sample. The sample consisted of peripheral blood, taken on day 0 of AZD1222 vaccination. These receptors all stem from an adult in good health.

This clone occurred once. CDR3 sequence (DNA): TGTGCCAGCAGTTACACGAACTACGAGCAGTACTTC. Its protein product is CASSYTNYEQYF. The chain has TRBV12-3 or TRBV12-4 and TRBJ2-7; no clear D. This CDR3 contains 12 residues. V lost 4 bases, J lost 3 bases, and 7 bases lay in between.

This chain uses TRBV28 with TRBJ1-2, with D maybe TRBD1 (5 bases). Germline values: CDR1 MDHEN, CDR2 SYDVKM. This CDR3 spans 15 amino acids. V was pared by 5 bases and J by 7 bases, with 20 bases between. CDR3 in amino acids: CASSTFQGGLGGYTF. For the CDR3, the DNA is TGTGCCAGCAGTACATTCCAGGGAGGGCTGGGTGGCTACACCTTC.

This rearrangement joins TRBV7-2 to TRBJ2-2; D is undetermined. The V gene's germline CDR1 is SGHTA and CDR2 FQGNSA. V gave up 3 bases and J gave up 2 bases, with 1 base separating them. The CDR3 runs 12 residues. In nucleotides, the CDR3 is TGTGCCAGCAGCTTTAACACCGGGGAGCTGTTTTTT. Its translation: CASSFNTGELFF. The variable domain in full, with the rest retrieved from reference TRBV7-2 and TRBJ2-2, is GAGVSQSPSNKVTEKGKDVELRCDPISGHTALYWYRQSLGQGLEFLIYFQGNSAPDKSGLPSDRFSAERTGGSVSTLTIQRTQQEDSAVYLCASSFNTGELFFGEGSRLTVL.

The chain employs TRBV29-1 and TRBJ2-1, with 12 bases matching TRBD2. CDR1 is SQVTM, CDR2 ANQGSEA, per germline. V shed 7 bases and J 4 bases; nucleotides not matched to a gene: 5. This CDR3 comprises 14 residues. CDR3 region: CSAWTSGIYNEQFF. The DNA for the CDR3 is TGCAGCGCCTGGACTAGCGGGATTTACAATGAGCAGTTCTTC.

V and J are TRBV7-2 and TRBJ2-5, with TRBD2 matching over 7 bases. J lost 4 bases, V lost 5 bases, and 16 bases had no gene match. This CDR3 has 17 amino acids. The V gene's germline CDR1 is SGHTA and CDR2 FQGNSA. This chain's CDR3 is CASSEWPSGRDRETQYF. The CDR3 nucleotides are TGTGCCAGCAGCGAATGGCCCTCAGGGAGGGACCGAGAGACCCAGTACTTC.

The genes are TRBV12-3 or TRBV12-4 and TRBJ2-5; D tentatively fits TRBD1 or TRBD2 (6 bases each). Trimming stripped 5 bases from V and 7 bases from J, with 14 bases between. CDR3 size: 13 residues. DNA of the CDR3: TGTGCCAGCAGTGCAGGGTGGGGGGCGACCCAGTACTTC. This encodes CASSAGWGATQYF.

In its sample, this clone was seen a few times. V is TRBV25-1 and J is TRBJ2-2; the match to TRBD2 covers 12 bases. V shed 7 bases, J shed 5 bases, and the junction held 2 bases outside the gene matches. The CDR3 loop spans 14 amino acids. Germline V CDR1 and CDR2: MGHDK, SYGVNS. CDR3 amino acids: CASTTSGGTGELFF. CDR3 in DNA: TGTGCCAGCACTACTAGCGGGGGGACCGGGGAGCTGTTTTTT.

The chain links TRBV28 to TRBJ1-1, with D uncertain. Germline values: CDR1 MDHEN, CDR2 SYDVKM. This CDR3 region has 16 residues. V gave up 7 bases and J gave up 0 bases, with 18 bases separating them. CDR3 coding DNA: TGTGCCAGCAACAGTGCGCTGGGAGGAATGAACACTGAAGCTTTCTTT. As protein: CASNSALGGMNTEAFF. Drawing the rest from reference TRBV28 and TRBJ1-1, the complete variable domain is DVKVTQSSRYLVKRTGEKVFLECVQDMDHENMFWYRQDPGLGLRLIYFSYDVKMKEKGDIPEGYSVSREKKERFSLILESASTNQTSMYLCASNSALGGMNTEAFFGQGTRLTVV.

This chain connects TRBV11-2 to TRBJ1-2; 8 nucleotides match TRBD1. Looked up from germline, CDR1 is SGHAT and CDR2 is FQNNGV. Losses at the gene ends were 4 bases for V and 5 bases for J; bases not matched to a gene: 9. This CDR3 contains 15 residues. CDR3 DNA sequence: TGTGCCAGCAGCTGGACTCAGGGGGCTCGGTATGGCTACACCTTC. It yields the protein CASSWTQGARYGYTF.

V usage is TRBV5-1 and J usage is TRBJ2-2; D gene uncertain. Germline loops: CDR1 SGHRS, CDR2 YFSETQ. V lost 0 bases and J 6 bases, leaving 12 bases between the germline ends. CDR3 length: 15 amino acids. The CDR3 loop reads CASSLVQLYAGELFF. CDR3 bases: TGCGCCAGCAGCTTGGTTCAGTTGTATGCCGGGGAGCTGTTTTTT.

This clone came up once. The junction does not match germline at one end; this may be a read error. Different DNA sequences within this sample yield the same CDR3. The CDR3 reads CASSYVYVWDSPPLDTEAFF. The CDR3 DNA reads TGTGCCAGCAGTTACGTTTATGTATGGGACAGTCCCCCTCTGGACACTGAGGCTTTCTTT. The chain couples TRBV6-2 or TRBV6-3 to TRBJ1-1; 7 nucleotides align to TRBD1. There are 20 residues in the CDR3. Germline loops: CDR1 MNHEY, CDR2 SVGEGT.